This T cell receptor (beta chain) is drawn from a study of chemoradiotherapy in HPV16-positive cancers. This clone was detected a few times. Repertoires were sampled repeatedly during chemoradiotherapy. The length of the CDR3 is 17 residues. Trimming cost V 5 bases and J 2 bases; bases outside gene matches: 7. The germline gives CDR1 SEHNR, CDR2 FQNEAQ (reference sequence). Assay used: immunoSEQ multiplex PCR; TCRdb lists only in-frame clones, some missing. The table lists tens of thousands of clones, roughly 87% of them singletons, with roughly 4.5% in the top ten. This clonotype was obtained from a human donor with HPV-associated anogenital cancer. V is TRBV7-9 and J is TRBJ2-5, with TRBD2 matching 14 bases. The sample was blood, taken from a patient who underwent chemoradiotherapy. The CDR3 DNA sequence: TGTGCCAGCAGCCCTGGACTAGCGGGGGGAAGTCAAGAGACCCAGTACTTC. Translated: CASSPGLAGGSQETQYF.